This entry describes one T cell receptor beta chain. Antigen unknown. Sequencing used immunoSEQ multiplex PCR; TCRdb keeps in-frame clones, though not all of them. The sample holds approximately 31,000 clones, about nine tenths seen once. The data are from a study of T cells in localized non-small cell lung cancer. Study-wide results and limits: Heterogeneity within the tumor remains possible, as just one region underwent sequencing. Exceeding tumor, uninvolved adjacent lung had the highest T cell clonality. Adjacent lung held a median roughly 50 of the top 100 tumor clones.

The CDR3 has 16 residues. Deletions cut 5 bases from V and 0 bases from J, with 14 bases between. Per the germline V gene, CDR1 is MNHEY and CDR2 is SMNVEV (reference sequence). The source was peripheral blood mononuclear cells, collected before any cancer treatment. The chain employs TRBV27 and TRBJ1-3; maybe TRBD1 (5 bases). The TCR sequence derives from a man aged 35 to 69 with stage III lung adenocarcinoma. The CDR3 is CASSPTVFNSGNTIYF. CDR3 nucleotide sequence: TGTGCCAGCAGTCCGACAGTTTTTAACTCTGGAAACACCATATATTTT.